These 23 T cell receptor beta chains originate from one sample sequenced in a study of control samples from healthy donors and cancer patients. TCRdb's copy holds only in-frame clones and misses some; the assay was immunoSEQ multiplex PCR. Among 90,000 or so clones listed, 88% were seen once. The material sequenced was blood. The receptors come from a woman aged 70-85 years in good health.

This clone was seen just once. The gene calls are TRBV27 and TRBJ1-2; 7 bases are shared with TRBD1. The CDR3 contains 14 residues. The V gene end was trimmed by 7 bases and the J gene end by 4 bases; junction bases not matched to a gene: 9. Germline V CDR1 and CDR2: MNHEY, SMNVEV (reference sequence). The CDR3, as DNA: TGTGCCAGCACCTTAAACCGGGACAGCTATGGCTACACCTTC. Its protein is CASTLNRDSYGYTF.

The chain recombines TRBV19 with TRBJ2-3; TRBD1 agrees at 8 bases. The CDR3 runs to 13 residues. V was clipped by 7 bases and J by 5 bases; unmatched bases: 5. Germline-derived CDR1 and CDR2 are LNHDA and SQIVND (reference sequence). In nucleotides, the CDR3 is TGTGCCAGTAAAAAACAGGGGGTAGATACGCAGTATTTT. Translated: CASKKQGVDTQYF.

The J gene is TRBJ1-6, the V gene TRBV25-1, with D unresolved. CDR1 and CDR2 (germline): MGHDK, SYGVNS. This CDR3 spans 14 amino acids. V was pared by 1 base and J by 10 bases, with 11 bases between. The CDR3 here is CASSESAPSSPLHF. The CDR3 nucleotides are TGTGCCAGCAGTGAATCAGCCCCCTCGTCACCCCTCCACTTT.

V gene TRBV7-9 combines with J gene TRBJ1-1, with 8 bases lining up with TRBD1. The ends lost 0 bases at V and 0 bases at J; junction bases unmatched: 9. Per germline, CDR1 SEHNR and CDR2 FQNEAQ (reference sequence). The CDR3 runs to 18 residues. The CDR3 DNA reads TGTGCCAGCAGCTTAGCGACAGGGGCTATCCACATGAACACTGAAGCTTTCTTT. Translation gives CASSLATGAIHMNTEAFF.

This clone has more than one count but fewer than ten. This sequence joins TRBV5-6 and TRBJ2-7, with D possibly TRBD2 on 6 matching bases. V gave up 4 bases and J gave up 7 bases, with 15 bases separating them. CDR3 length: 13 amino acids. Germline V gene sequence: CDR1 SGHDT, CDR2 YYEEEE. The chain's CDR3 is CASSPPTAGEQYF. As DNA, the CDR3 is TGTGCCAGCAGCCCCCCAACTGCGGGAGAGCAGTACTTC. The full variable domain, rest sourced from reference TRBV5-6 and TRBJ2-7, is DAGVTQSPTHLIKTRGQQVTLRCSPKSGHDTVSWYQQALGQGPQFIFQYYEEEERQRGNFPDRFSGHQFPNYSSELNVNALLLGDSALYLCASSPPTAGEQYFGPGTRLTVT.

J is TRBJ2-1 and V is TRBV7-8; D is perhaps TRBD1 or TRBD2 (6 bases each). Germline V CDR1 and CDR2: SGHVS, FQNEAQ. The CDR3 covers 15 residues. V lost 5 bases to trimming and J lost 7 bases, with 18 bases between them. The CDR3 sequence: CASSPPGAGENEQFF. In nucleotides, the CDR3 is TGTGCCAGCAGCCCCCCGGGGGCAGGGGAGAATGAGCAGTTCTTC.

V gene TRBV30 combines with J gene TRBJ1-2; TRBD1 matches 9 bases. Germline CDR1 and CDR2: GTSNPN and SVGIG (reference sequence). The CDR3 sequence is 14 residues long. Trimming took 1 base from V and 0 from J; bases not matched to a gene: 0. CDR3 loop: CAWSGDRANYGYTF. In DNA, the CDR3 is TGTGCCTGGAGTGGGGACAGGGCTAACTATGGCTACACCTTC.

As regards this clone: In the same sample, other DNA sequences code for this CDR3. This rearrangement joins TRBV6-6 to TRBJ1-5; maybe TRBD1 (5 bases). The CDR3 runs to 14 residues. Germline V gene sequence: CDR1 MNHNY, CDR2 SVGAGI (reference sequence). Trimming removed 2 bases at V and 1 base at J, with 6 bases between. CDR3 nucleotide sequence: TGTGCCAGCAGTTACCGGGGGAGCAATCAGCCCCAGCATTTT. Protein sequence: CASSYRGSNQPQHF.

The chain carries TRBV11-3 and TRBJ2-6, with 9 bases matching TRBD1. The germline V gene encodes CDR1 SGHNT and CDR2 YENEEA. CDR3 length: 18 amino acids. V dropped 0 bases and J dropped 0; count of bases not matched to a gene: 3. CDR3 sequence (DNA): TGTGCCAGCAGCTTAGAGGGACAGGGTCTCTCTGGGGCCAACGTCCTGACTTTC. This gives the protein CASSLEGQGLSGANVLTF.

The CDR3 region is CASSQDRWNSPLHF. In DNA, the CDR3 is TGCGCCAGCAGTCAGGACAGGTGGAATTCACCCCTCCACTTT. The chain joins TRBV23-1 to TRBJ1-6; 7 nucleotides align to TRBD1. TRBV23-1 is an open reading frame, and its role is uncertain. The CDR3 is 14 amino acids. V trimming: 3 bases; J trimming: 7 bases; junction bases outside the gene matches: 3.

V usage is TRBV25-1 and J usage is TRBJ1-2, with D perhaps TRBD1 (5 bases). CDR1 is MGHDK and CDR2 is SYGVNS in the germline V gene. The CDR3 runs to 11 residues. Trimming stripped 8 bases from V and 5 bases from J, with 9 bases between. CDR3 nucleotide sequence: TGTGCCAGCCAGGGCTTATATGGCTACACCTTC. Encoded protein: CASQGLYGYTF.

The chain employs TRBV7-6 and TRBJ2-1; D is unresolved. Germline values: CDR1 SGHVS, CDR2 FNYEAQ. This CDR3 spans 15 amino acids. The V end lost 4 bases, the J end lost 1 base, and 11 bases lay between the germline ends. The CDR3 coding sequence is TGTGCCAGCAGCTCGATCTCAAGGTCCTACAATGAGCAGTTCTTC. Amino acid sequence: CASSSISRSYNEQFF. The whole variable domain, filled in from reference TRBV7-6 and TRBJ2-1, reads GAGVSQSPRYKVTKRGQDVALRCDPISGHVSLYWYRQALGQGPEFLTYFNYEAQQDKSGLPNDRFSAERPEGSISTLTIQRTEQRDSAMYRCASSSISRSYNEQFFGPGTRLTVL.

The V gene is TRBV9, the J gene TRBJ1-3; D gene unclear. V lost 2 bases and J 7 bases, leaving 10 bases between the germline ends. The CDR3 length is 13 residues. Looked up from germline, CDR1 is SGDLS and CDR2 is YYNGEE. CDR3 protein: CASSVVSENTIYF. Here the CDR3 DNA reads TGTGCCAGCAGCGTTGTCAGTGAGAACACCATATATTTT.

About this clone: This likely comes from a read error, as the CDR3 has no conserved phenylalanine or tryptophan at its end. It is unclear where the CDR3 begins or ends on the DNA, so no DNA is shown, and the CDR3 is as TCRdb lists it. This chain connects TRBV14 to TRBJ1-1. Germline CDR1 and CDR2: SGHDN and FVKESK. The CDR3 region is 15 residues in length, termini included. Here the CDR3 reads CASSQEGTPATRLSI.

The chain recombines TRBV21-1 with TRBJ1-6. TRBV21-1 is listed as a pseudogene. This CDR3 contains 16 residues. CDR3 residues: CASSPTPSHYNSPLHF. The CDR3 DNA reads as TGTGCCAGCAGCCCCACCCCCTCCCACTATAATTCACCCCTCCACTTT.

V usage is TRBV3-1 (or the pseudogene TRBV3-2) and J usage is TRBJ1-1, with unresolved D. V was clipped by 3 bases and J by 10 bases, with 9 bases between them. This CDR3 spans 11 amino acids. Germline V CDR1 and CDR2: LGHDT, YNNKEL (reference sequence). In DNA, the CDR3 is TGTGCCAGCAGCCAGGGGATAAGAGCTTTCTTT. Translation gives CASSQGIRAFF.

This clone was seen a single time. The V call is TRBV5-1, the J call TRBJ1-3; TRBD1 matches 11 bases. J lost 6 bases, V lost 4 bases, and 6 bases had no gene match. Germline V gene sequence: CDR1 SGHRS, CDR2 YFSETQ. The CDR3 spans 15 residues. The CDR3 DNA reads TGCGCCAGCAGCCAGGACAGGGGGCACGAAAACACCATATATTTT. The encoded protein is CASSQDRGHENTIYF.

V gene TRBV27 combines with J gene TRBJ1-2, with 11 bases aligning to TRBD1. The V segment lost 5 bases and the J segment 2 bases; nucleotides outside the gene matches: 1. This CDR3 is 14 amino acids long. Germline lookup yields CDR1 MNHEY and CDR2 SMNVEV (reference sequence). The CDR3 is CASSRTGGNYGYTF. The CDR3, as DNA: TGTGCCAGCAGTAGGACAGGGGGCAACTATGGCTACACCTTC.

The V and J genes are TRBV20-1 and TRBJ2-5; D is possibly TRBD1 or TRBD2 (6 bases each). Between the trimmed V and J ends, which lost 3 bases and 5 bases, there was a span of 16 bases. Germline V gene sequence: CDR1 DFQATT, CDR2 SNEGSKA (reference sequence). CDR3 size: 14 residues. CDR3 in amino acids: CSASLGGGFETQYF. In DNA form, the CDR3 reads TGCAGTGCTAGTCTTGGAGGGGGGTTCGAGACCCAGTACTTC.

The chain links TRBV15 to TRBJ1-4; D not resolved. V was cut by 2 bases and J by 4 bases, with 14 bases left in between. CDR3 length: 16 residues. Germline V lookup: CDR1 LNHNV, CDR2 YYDKDF (reference sequence). CDR3 sequence: CATSRLRTALNEKLFF. CDR3 coding DNA: TGTGCCACCAGCAGACTCCGGACCGCCCTTAATGAAAAACTGTTTTTT.

The chain has TRBV19 and TRBJ1-6, with 7 bases matching TRBD1. The germline CDR1 and CDR2 sequences are LNHDA and SQIVND (reference sequence). CDR3 length equals 15 residues. Trimming cost V 5 bases and J 10 bases; bases outside gene matches: 11. The CDR3 here is CASSPGTALRSPLHF. CDR3 nucleotides: TGTGCCAGTAGTCCAGGGACAGCTCTACGATCACCCCTCCACTTT.

This rearrangement joins TRBV30 to TRBJ1-6; TRBD1 is a possible D gene (6 bases). This CDR3 has 13 amino acids. Germline loops: CDR1 GTSNPN, CDR2 SVGIG (reference sequence). Trimming removed 5 bases at V and 7 bases at J, with 12 bases between. The DNA for the CDR3 is TGTGCCTGGGCCGGGACAAGCAATTCACCCCTCCACTTT. This gives the protein CAWAGTSNSPLHF.

This chain uses TRBV13 with TRBJ2-7; TRBD1 agrees at 8 bases. The V gene's germline CDR1 is PRHDT and CDR2 FYEKMQ (reference sequence). The CDR3 extends over 16 amino acids. After removal of 2 bases from V and 2 bases from J, the junction contained 8 bases not matched to a gene. The CDR3 DNA reads as TGTGCCAGCAGCTTAAGACAGGGGCTCATCCCCTACGAGCAGTACTTC. This translates into CASSLRQGLIPYEQYF.